Presented here are 3 T cell receptor beta chains from one specimen sequenced in a study of blood T cell repertoires in COVID-19. Measured with immunoSEQ multiplex PCR; TCRdb has only the in-frame clones, and not every one. The sample carries 100,000 to 150,000 clones, about 80% recorded once. The sequencing sample was made of peripheral blood. The source is a woman in her fifties or sixties with acute or convalescent COVID-19.

V gene TRBV5-1 combines with J gene TRBJ2-2, with D tentatively TRBD1 (6 bases). Germline values: CDR1 SGHRS, CDR2 YFSETQ. Trimming stripped 4 bases from V and 5 bases from J, with 12 bases between. The CDR3 is 14 amino acids. CDR3 sequence: CASSIGQRTGELFF. CDR3 sequence (DNA): TGCGCCAGCAGCATAGGACAGAGAACCGGGGAGCTGTTTTTT.

This chain uses TRBV4-1 with TRBJ2-1; D gene uncertain. In germline, CDR1 is MGHRA, CDR2 YSYEKL. This CDR3 has 14 amino acids. With 0 bases removed from V and 2 bases from J, the gap between germline ends came to 5 bases. The CDR3 coding sequence is TGCGCCAGCAGCCAAGATCCCACCTACAATGAGCAGTTCTTC. Protein product: CASSQDPTYNEQFF.

This clone appeared once. This chain uses TRBV19 with TRBJ2-7, with 8 bases matching TRBD1. Unmatched junction bases numbered 9, after V lost 4 bases and J lost 1 base. The CDR3 totals 16 residues. Per germline, CDR1 LNHDA and CDR2 SQIVND (reference sequence). The CDR3 here is CASSNRGTGISYEQYF. The CDR3 DNA follows: TGTGCCAGTAGTAACCGAGGGACAGGAATTTCCTACGAGCAGTACTTC.